Below are 13 T cell receptor beta chains sequenced from a single sample in a study of T-cell reconstitution after alpha-beta-depleted transplantation in children. Unique molecular identifiers were used in preparing the TCRbeta library. TCRdb reanalysed the PCR reads using MiXCR and keeps one entry per CDR3 protein. In the table there are roughly 790,000 distinct CDR3 sequences, roughly 15% of which are singletons. Sequenced material: PBMCs, mostly from graft donor cells, taken 360 days after TCRalphabeta/CD19-depleted stem cell transplant. Receptors originate from a male patient between 5 and 17 years old who had a stem cell transplant for acute lymphoblastic leukemia, so the T cells may come from the graft donor.

This clonotype occurred a few times. CDR3 amino acids: CATSEPSGSFDEQFF. For the CDR3, the DNA is TGTGCCACCAGTGAGCCTAGCGGGAGCTTCGATGAGCAGTTCTTC. The chain recombines TRBV24-1 with TRBJ2-1; TRBD2 aligns across 10 bases. The CDR3 is 15 amino acids. With V trimmed by 4 bases and J by 8 bases, 7 bases remained unmatched. The germline V gene encodes CDR1 KGHDR and CDR2 SFDVKD.

V is TRBV6-5 and J is TRBJ2-1; possible D gene TRBD2, 5 bases. The length of the CDR3 is 15 residues. The V end was cut by 4 bases, the J end by 8 bases, with 18 bases between. CDR1 and CDR2 (germline): MNHEY, SVGAGI. CDR3 sequence (DNA): TGTGCCAGCAGTTCAATAAGCCCAACTAGGGATGAGCAGTTCTTC. Translating it yields CASSSISPTRDEQFF.

The chain joins TRBV12-3 or TRBV12-4 to TRBJ1-5; D is possibly TRBD1 (5 bases). The CDR3 is 14 amino acids. V was shortened by 3 bases and J by 7 bases, with 13 bases between the two germline ends. The CDR3 bases are TGTGCCAGCAGTTTCTTTCAGGGAGAACAGCCCCAGCATTTT. Protein: CASSFFQGEQPQHF.

The rearrangement uses TRBV20-1 and TRBJ2-6, with TRBD1 identical over 8 bases. V shed 5 bases and J 1 base; nucleotides not matched to a gene: 4. Per germline, CDR1 DFQATT and CDR2 SNEGSKA (reference sequence). The CDR3 sequence is 15 residues long. This chain's CDR3 is CSASGGLSGANVLTF. DNA for the CDR3: TGCAGTGCTTCAGGGGGCCTTTCTGGGGCCAACGTCCTGACTTTC.

The rearrangement uses TRBV18 and TRBJ1-2; D gene unclear. Trimming cost V 2 bases and J 8 bases, with 15 bases left between them. The CDR3 length is 14 residues. Germline CDR1 reads KGHSH; CDR2 reads LQKENI. The CDR3 sequence is CASSPVSREHGYTF. In nucleotides, the CDR3 is TGTGCCAGCTCACCAGTTTCAAGAGAACACGGCTACACCTTC.

This sequence joins TRBV5-8 and TRBJ1-5; D is perhaps TRBD1 (5 bases). Between the trimmed V and J ends, which lost 6 bases and 1 base, there was a span of 14 bases. Germline assignment: CDR1 SGHTS and CDR2 YDEGEE. The CDR3 contains 15 residues. The CDR3 reads CASTSGGRSNQPQHF. The CDR3 coding sequence is TGTGCCAGCACCTCTGGGGGAAGAAGCAATCAGCCCCAGCATTTT.

The rearrangement links TRBV27 to TRBJ2-7; D perhaps matches TRBD2 (5 bases). Trimming took 6 bases from V and 2 from J, leaving 14 bases between them. Germline loops: CDR1 MNHEY, CDR2 SMNVEV (reference sequence). This CDR3 contains 14 residues. The DNA of the CDR3 is TGTGCCAGCAGGGGATGGGGAGCTACCTACGAGCAGTACTTC. Amino acid sequence: CASRGWGATYEQYF.

This clonotype was seen only a few times. The chain has TRBV5-1 and TRBJ2-2; D gene unclear. The ends were cut back, 7 bases at V and 1 base at J, with 11 bases in the middle. Germline lookup yields CDR1 SGHRS and CDR2 YFSETQ. There are 14 residues in the CDR3. The CDR3 DNA follows: TGCGCCAGCTTCTCGGGTCTGAACACCGGGGAGCTGTTTTTT. This encodes CASFSGLNTGELFF.

The sample holds a few counts of this clonotype. The CDR3 sequence: CASSFTSYTGELFF. The CDR3 coding sequence is TGTGCCAGCAGCTTCACCTCTTACACCGGGGAGCTGTTTTTT. This rearrangement joins TRBV5-5 to TRBJ2-2; D remains ambiguous. Trimming pared 2 bases from V and 3 bases from J, leaving 8 bases between. CDR3 length: 14 amino acids. Germline V gives CDR1 SGHKS, CDR2 YYEKEE (reference sequence).

The chain uses TRBV6-2 or TRBV6-3 and TRBJ2-1, with TRBD2 matching over 13 bases. This CDR3 contains 16 residues. Germline trimming cut 6 bases from V and 7 bases from J; bases unmatched to any gene: 9. CDR1 is MNHEY and CDR2 is SVGEGT in the germline V gene. The CDR3 DNA is TGTGCCAGCAGAGGACTAGCGGGGGATCACCTAAATGAGCAGTTCTTC. It specifies CASRGLAGDHLNEQFF.

The chain is built from TRBV5-6 and TRBJ1-4; D gene unclear. CDR3 length: 14 amino acids. In germline, CDR1 is SGHDT, CDR2 YYEEEE. V was clipped by 0 bases and J by 9 bases, with 12 bases between them. The CDR3 is CASSLAGRGKKLFF. CDR3 sequence (DNA): TGTGCCAGCAGCTTGGCCGGACGGGGAAAAAAACTGTTTTTT.

CDR3 in amino acids: CATSDLRGVGTGELFF. Here the CDR3 DNA reads TGTGCCACCAGTGATTTAAGGGGAGTCGGGACCGGGGAGCTGTTTTTT. The chain has TRBV24-1 and TRBJ2-2; the D call may be TRBD1 or TRBD2 (5 bases each). The CDR3 runs to 16 residues. V lost 1 base and J lost 5, with 13 bases in between. Germline CDR1 and CDR2: KGHDR and SFDVKD.

This chain's CDR3 is CATSSERGRYNEQFF. The CDR3 DNA reads as TGTGCCACCAGCAGCGAGCGGGGCAGGTACAATGAGCAGTTCTTC. The J gene is TRBJ2-1, the V gene TRBV15; 7 bases agree with TRBD2. CDR3 length: 15 amino acids. The junction had 6 bases not matched to a gene; V was cut back by 3 bases and J by 4 bases. Germline values: CDR1 LNHNV, CDR2 YYDKDF (reference sequence).